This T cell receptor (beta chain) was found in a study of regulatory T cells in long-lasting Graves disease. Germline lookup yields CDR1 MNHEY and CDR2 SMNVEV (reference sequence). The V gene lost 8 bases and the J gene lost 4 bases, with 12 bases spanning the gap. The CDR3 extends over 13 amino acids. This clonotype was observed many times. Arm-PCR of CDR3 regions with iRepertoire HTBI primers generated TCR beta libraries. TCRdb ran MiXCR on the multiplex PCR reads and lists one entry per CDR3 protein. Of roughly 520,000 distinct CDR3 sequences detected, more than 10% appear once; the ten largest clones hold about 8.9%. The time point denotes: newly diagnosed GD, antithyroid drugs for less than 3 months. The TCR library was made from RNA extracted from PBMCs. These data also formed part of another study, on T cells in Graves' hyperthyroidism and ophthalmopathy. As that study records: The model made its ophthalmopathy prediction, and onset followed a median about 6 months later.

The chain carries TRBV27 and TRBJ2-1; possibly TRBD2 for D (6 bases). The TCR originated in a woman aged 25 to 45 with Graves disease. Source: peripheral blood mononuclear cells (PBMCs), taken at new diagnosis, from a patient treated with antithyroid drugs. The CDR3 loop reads CASAPGVYNEQFF. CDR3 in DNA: TGTGCCAGCGCCCCGGGAGTTTACAATGAGCAGTTCTTC.